The 8 T cell receptor beta chains below all came from one sample that was sequenced in a study of cytomegalovirus exposure and HLA in healthy donors. Vbeta (60) and Jbeta (13) primers were used in the PCR. Here immunoSEQ multiplex PCR was the method, and the copy in TCRdb shows in-frame clones only, minus some. The sample includes hundreds of thousands of clones, around 84% of them seen just once. Sequencing input: PBMCs. These receptors came from a girl aged 2-10 years in good health and CMV-seronegative.

V is TRBV19 and J is TRBJ2-3; 9 nucleotides match TRBD2. This CDR3 is built from 16 residues. The trim removed 0 bases at V and 1 base at J, leaving 2 bases unmatched. CDR1 LNHDA and CDR2 SQIVND come from the germline V gene (reference sequence). The CDR3 reads CASSIDRTSGTDTQYF. CDR3 DNA sequence: TGTGCCAGTAGTATAGATCGGACTAGCGGCACAGATACGCAGTATTTT.

This chain links TRBV11-1 with TRBJ2-2; 12 positions match TRBD1. The CDR3 has 16 residues. From germline, CDR1 is SGHAT and CDR2 FQDESV (reference sequence). V was clipped by 2 bases and J by 7 bases; unmatched bases: 5. The CDR3 here is CASSLWGTGGGGELFF. The DNA of the CDR3 is TGTGCCAGCAGCTTATGGGGGACAGGGGGCGGCGGGGAGCTGTTTTTT. The variable domain in full, with the rest retrieved from reference TRBV11-1 and TRBJ2-2, is EAEVAQSPRYKITEKSQAVAFWCDPISGHATLYWYRQILGQGPELLVQFQDESVVDDSQLPKDRFSAERLKGVDSTLKIQPAELGDSAMYLCASSLWGTGGGGELFFGEGSRLTVL.

The V gene is TRBV11-2, the J gene TRBJ1-2; D gene uncertain. CDR1 and CDR2 (germline): SGHAT, FQNNGV. This CDR3 contains 15 residues. V was shortened by 1 base and J by 1 base, with 10 bases between the two germline ends. The CDR3 spells CASSLGTVFNYGYTF. The CDR3 nucleotides are TGTGCCAGCAGCTTAGGAACAGTCTTTAACTATGGCTACACCTTC.

The genes are TRBV6-5 and TRBJ2-7; TRBD1 matches at 9 bases. CDR3 size: 15 residues. J gave up 1 base and V 5 bases, and 6 bases lay outside the gene matches. Germline V lookup: CDR1 MNHEY, CDR2 SVGAGI. The CDR3 coding sequence is TGTGCCAGCAGTCGGGACAGGGCAAAGTCCTACGAGCAGTACTTC. Encoded protein: CASSRDRAKSYEQYF.

This chain connects TRBV4-1 to TRBJ1-2; TRBD1 matches 7 bases. Trimming cost V 3 bases and J 4 bases; bases outside gene matches: 5. There are 14 residues in the CDR3. Germline V lookup: CDR1 MGHRA, CDR2 YSYEKL. The CDR3: CASSHRGQLYGYTF. The CDR3 bases are TGCGCCAGCAGCCACCGGGGACAGCTCTATGGCTACACCTTC.

Turning to this clone: Other DNA sequences in the same sample also yield this CDR3. This chain connects TRBV30 to TRBJ1-3, with TRBD1 identical over 8 bases. This CDR3 comprises 14 residues. Looked up from germline, CDR1 is GTSNPN and CDR2 is SVGIG (reference sequence). The ends lost 3 bases at V and 0 bases at J; junction bases unmatched: 1. The CDR3 sequence is CAWSGTGSGNTIYF. The DNA for the CDR3 is TGTGCCTGGAGCGGGACAGGCTCTGGAAACACCATATATTTT.

The chain recombines TRBV11-2 with TRBJ2-2; D is unclear. V was cut by 2 bases and J by 0 bases, with 7 bases left in between. This CDR3 comprises 15 residues. Germline lookup yields CDR1 SGHAT and CDR2 FQNNGV. This CDR3 reads CASSLSLSNTGELFF. CDR3 nucleotides: TGTGCCAGCAGCTTAAGCCTCTCGAACACCGGGGAGCTGTTTTTT.

V usage is TRBV6-1 and J usage is TRBJ1-1; weak D call: TRBD1 (6 bases). The CDR3 sequence is 13 residues long. Germline CDR1 MNHNS, CDR2 SASEGT. The V gene lost 7 bases and the J gene lost 3 bases, with 12 bases spanning the gap. The CDR3 is CASNQGLDTEAFF. The CDR3 region has the DNA TGTGCCAGCAATCAGGGGTTGGACACTGAAGCTTTCTTT.